The sequence of this TCR beta chain was determined in a study of T cell repertoires in ileal Crohn's disease. Clones were sequenced by immunoSEQ multiplex PCR, and TCRdb holds only the in-frame ones, with some missing. Among about 12,000 clones, 65% to 85% were seen once, and the ten largest hold 17%. Time point given: neoterminal ileum biopsy at postoperative endoscopy, about 6 months after surgery. The sequenced material came from ileal tissue. The sequence was collected from an adult with Crohn's disease.

The CDR3 bases are TGTGCCGCCCTGCGAGGGGGCGAGCAGTACTTC. It yields the protein CAALRGGEQYF. The J gene is TRBJ2-7, the V gene TRBV10-3; the D gene is possibly TRBD1 (6 bases). V dropped 11 bases and J dropped 6 bases, with 14 bases sitting between them. Looked up from germline, CDR1 is ENHRY and CDR2 is SYGVKD. The CDR3 runs to 11 residues.